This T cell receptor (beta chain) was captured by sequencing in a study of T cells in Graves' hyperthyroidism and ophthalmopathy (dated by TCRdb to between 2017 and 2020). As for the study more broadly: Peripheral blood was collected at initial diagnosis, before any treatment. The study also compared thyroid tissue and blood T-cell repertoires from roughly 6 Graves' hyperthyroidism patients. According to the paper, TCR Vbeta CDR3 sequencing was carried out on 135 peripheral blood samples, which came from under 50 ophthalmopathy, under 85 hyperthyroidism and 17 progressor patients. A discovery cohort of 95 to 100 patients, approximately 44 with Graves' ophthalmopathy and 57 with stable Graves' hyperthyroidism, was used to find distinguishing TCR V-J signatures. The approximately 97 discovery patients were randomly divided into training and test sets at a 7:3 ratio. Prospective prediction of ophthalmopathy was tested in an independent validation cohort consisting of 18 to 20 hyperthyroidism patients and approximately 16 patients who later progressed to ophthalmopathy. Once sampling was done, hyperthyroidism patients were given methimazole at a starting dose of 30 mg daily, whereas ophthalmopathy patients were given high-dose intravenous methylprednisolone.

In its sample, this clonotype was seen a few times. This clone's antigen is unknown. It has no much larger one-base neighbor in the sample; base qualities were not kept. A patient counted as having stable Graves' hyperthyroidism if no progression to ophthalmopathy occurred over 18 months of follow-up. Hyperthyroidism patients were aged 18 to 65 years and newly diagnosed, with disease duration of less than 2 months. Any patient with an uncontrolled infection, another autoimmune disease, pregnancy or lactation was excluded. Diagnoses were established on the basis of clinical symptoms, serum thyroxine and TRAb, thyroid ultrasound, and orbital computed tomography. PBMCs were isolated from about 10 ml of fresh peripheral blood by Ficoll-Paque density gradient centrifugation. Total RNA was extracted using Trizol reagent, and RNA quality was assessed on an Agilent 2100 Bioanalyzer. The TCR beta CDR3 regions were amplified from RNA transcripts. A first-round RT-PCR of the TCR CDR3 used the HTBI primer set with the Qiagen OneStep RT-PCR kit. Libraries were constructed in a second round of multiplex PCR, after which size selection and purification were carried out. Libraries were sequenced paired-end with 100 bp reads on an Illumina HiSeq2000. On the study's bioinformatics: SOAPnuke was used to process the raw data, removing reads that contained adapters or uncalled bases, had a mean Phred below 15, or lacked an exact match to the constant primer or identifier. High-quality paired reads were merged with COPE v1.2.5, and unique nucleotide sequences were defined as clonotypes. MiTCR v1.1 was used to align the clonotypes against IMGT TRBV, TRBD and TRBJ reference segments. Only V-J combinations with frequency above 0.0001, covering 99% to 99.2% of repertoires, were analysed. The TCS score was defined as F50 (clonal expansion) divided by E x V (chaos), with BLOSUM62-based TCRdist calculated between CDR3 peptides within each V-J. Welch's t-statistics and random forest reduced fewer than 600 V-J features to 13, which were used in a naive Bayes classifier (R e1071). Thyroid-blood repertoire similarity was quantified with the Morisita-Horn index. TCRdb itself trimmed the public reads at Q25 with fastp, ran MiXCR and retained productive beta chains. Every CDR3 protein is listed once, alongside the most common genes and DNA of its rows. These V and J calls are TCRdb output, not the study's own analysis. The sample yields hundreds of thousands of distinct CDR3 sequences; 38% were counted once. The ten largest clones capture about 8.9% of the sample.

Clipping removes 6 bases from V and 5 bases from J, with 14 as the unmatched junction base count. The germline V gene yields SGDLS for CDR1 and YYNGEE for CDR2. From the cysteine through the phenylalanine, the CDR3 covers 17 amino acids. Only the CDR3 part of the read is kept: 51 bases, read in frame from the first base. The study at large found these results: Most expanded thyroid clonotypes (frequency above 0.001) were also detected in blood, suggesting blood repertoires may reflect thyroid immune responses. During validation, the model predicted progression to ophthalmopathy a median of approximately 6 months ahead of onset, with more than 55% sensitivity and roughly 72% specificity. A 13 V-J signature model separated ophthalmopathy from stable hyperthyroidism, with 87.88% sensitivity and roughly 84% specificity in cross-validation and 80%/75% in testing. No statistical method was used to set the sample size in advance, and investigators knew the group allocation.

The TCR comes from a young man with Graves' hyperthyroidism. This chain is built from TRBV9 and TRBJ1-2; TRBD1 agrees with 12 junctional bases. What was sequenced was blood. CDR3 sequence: CASTPGQGALGGYGYTF. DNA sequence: TGTGCCAGCACCCCGGGACAGGGGGCTCTAGGGGGTTATGGCTACACCTTC.